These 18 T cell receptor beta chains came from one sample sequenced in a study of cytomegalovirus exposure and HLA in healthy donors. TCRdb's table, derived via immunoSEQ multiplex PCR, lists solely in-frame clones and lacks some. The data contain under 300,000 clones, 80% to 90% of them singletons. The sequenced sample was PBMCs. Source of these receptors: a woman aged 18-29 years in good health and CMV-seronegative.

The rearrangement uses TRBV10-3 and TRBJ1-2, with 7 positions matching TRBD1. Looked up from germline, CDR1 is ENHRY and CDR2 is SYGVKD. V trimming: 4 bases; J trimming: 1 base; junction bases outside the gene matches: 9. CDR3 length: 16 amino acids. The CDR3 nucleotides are TGTGCCATCAGTGCCTCAATGGGACAGCTTAACTATGGCTACACCTTC. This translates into CAISASMGQLNYGYTF.

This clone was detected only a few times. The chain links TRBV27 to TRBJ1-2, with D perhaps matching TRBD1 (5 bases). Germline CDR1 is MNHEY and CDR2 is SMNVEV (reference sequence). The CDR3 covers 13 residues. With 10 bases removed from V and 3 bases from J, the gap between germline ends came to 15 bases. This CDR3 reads CATLGGTYYGYTF. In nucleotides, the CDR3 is TGTGCCACCTTAGGAGGGACCTACTATGGCTACACCTTC.

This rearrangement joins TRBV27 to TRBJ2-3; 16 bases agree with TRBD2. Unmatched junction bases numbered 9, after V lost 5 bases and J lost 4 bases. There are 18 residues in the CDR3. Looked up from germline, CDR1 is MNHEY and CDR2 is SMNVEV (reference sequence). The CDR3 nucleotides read TGTGCCAGCAGTGGGACTAGCGGGAGGGCCCGGGTCGCAGATACGCAGTATTTT. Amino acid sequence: CASSGTSGRARVADTQYF.

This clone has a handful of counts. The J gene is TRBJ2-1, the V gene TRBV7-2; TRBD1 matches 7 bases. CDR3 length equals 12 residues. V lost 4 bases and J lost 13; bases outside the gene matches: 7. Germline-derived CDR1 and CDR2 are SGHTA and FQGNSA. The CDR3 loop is CASSSPGQPQFF. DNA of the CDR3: TGTGCCAGCAGCTCCCCGGGACAGCCTCAGTTCTTC.

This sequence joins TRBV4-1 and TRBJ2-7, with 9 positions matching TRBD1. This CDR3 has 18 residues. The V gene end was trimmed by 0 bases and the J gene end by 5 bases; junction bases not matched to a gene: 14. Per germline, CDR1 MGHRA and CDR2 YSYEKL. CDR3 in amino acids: CASSQELGWDRVWDEQYF. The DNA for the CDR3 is TGCGCCAGCAGCCAAGAGCTGGGGTGGGACAGGGTATGGGACGAGCAGTACTTC.

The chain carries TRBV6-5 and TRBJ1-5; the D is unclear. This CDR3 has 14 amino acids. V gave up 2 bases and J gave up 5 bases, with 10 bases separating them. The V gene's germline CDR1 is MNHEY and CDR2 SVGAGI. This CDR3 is CASSYRSMDQPQHF. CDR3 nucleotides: TGTGCCAGCAGTTACCGGTCCATGGATCAGCCCCAGCATTTT.

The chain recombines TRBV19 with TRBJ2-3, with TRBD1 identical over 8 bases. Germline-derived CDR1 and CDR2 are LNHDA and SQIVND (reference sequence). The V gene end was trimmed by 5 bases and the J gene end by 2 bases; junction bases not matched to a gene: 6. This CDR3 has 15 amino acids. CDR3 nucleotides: TGTGCCAGTAGTGAGACAGGGGACCCCACAGATACGCAGTATTTT. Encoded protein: CASSETGDPTDTQYF.

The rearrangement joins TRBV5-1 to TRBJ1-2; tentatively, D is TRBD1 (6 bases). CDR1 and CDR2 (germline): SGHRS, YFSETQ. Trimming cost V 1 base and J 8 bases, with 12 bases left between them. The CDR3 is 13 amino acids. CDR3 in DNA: TGCGCCAGCAGCTTGACAGGGCTAGAAGGCTACACCTTC. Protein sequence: CASSLTGLEGYTF.

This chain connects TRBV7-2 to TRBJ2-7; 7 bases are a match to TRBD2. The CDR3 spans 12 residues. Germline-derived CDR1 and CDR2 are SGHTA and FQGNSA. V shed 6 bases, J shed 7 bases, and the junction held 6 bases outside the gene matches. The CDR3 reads CASRPLAVEQYF. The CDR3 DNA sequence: TGTGCCAGCAGACCCCTAGCGGTGGAGCAGTACTTC.

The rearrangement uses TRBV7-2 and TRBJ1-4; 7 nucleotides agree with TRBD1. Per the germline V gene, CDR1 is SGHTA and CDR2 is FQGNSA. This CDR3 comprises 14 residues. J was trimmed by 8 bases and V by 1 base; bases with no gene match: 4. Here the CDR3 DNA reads TGTGCCAGCAGCTTAGACAGGGGAGTAGAAAAACTGTTTTTT. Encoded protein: CASSLDRGVEKLFF.

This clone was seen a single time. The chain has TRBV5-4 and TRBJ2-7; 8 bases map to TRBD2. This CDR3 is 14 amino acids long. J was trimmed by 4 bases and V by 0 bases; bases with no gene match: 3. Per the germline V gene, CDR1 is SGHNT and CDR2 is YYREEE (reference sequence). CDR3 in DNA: TGTGCCAGCAGCTTGGAGGCTAGCGGGTACGAGCAGTACTTC. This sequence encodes CASSLEASGYEQYF.

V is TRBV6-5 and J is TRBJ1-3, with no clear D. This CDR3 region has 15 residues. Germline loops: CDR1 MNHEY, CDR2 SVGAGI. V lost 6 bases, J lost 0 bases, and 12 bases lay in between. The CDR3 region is CASRRGATSGNTIYF. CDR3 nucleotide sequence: TGTGCCAGCAGACGAGGAGCAACCTCTGGAAACACCATATATTTT.

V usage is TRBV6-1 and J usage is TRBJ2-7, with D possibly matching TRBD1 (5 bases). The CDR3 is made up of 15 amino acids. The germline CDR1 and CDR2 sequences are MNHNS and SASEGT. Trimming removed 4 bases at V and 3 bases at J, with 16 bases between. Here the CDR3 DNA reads TGTGCCAGCAGTGTTAGGCCGCAGGGTAACTACGAGCAGTACTTC. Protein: CASSVRPQGNYEQYF.

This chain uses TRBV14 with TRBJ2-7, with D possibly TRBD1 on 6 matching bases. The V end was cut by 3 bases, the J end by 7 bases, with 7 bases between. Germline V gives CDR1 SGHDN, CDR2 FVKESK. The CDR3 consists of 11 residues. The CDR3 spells CASSHGQEQYF. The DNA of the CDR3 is TGTGCCAGCAGCCACGGACAGGAGCAGTACTTC. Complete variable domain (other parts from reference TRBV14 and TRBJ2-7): EAGVTQFPSHSVIEKGQTVTLRCDPISGHDNLYWYRRVMGKEIKFLLHFVKESKQDESGMPNNRFLAERTGGTYSTLKVQPAELEDSGVYFCASSHGQEQYFGPGTRLTVT.

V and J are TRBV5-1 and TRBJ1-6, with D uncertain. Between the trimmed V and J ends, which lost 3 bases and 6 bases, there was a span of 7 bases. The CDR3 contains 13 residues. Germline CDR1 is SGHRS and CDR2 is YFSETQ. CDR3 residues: CASSSESNSPLHF. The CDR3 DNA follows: TGCGCCAGCAGCTCAGAAAGTAATTCACCCCTCCACTTT.

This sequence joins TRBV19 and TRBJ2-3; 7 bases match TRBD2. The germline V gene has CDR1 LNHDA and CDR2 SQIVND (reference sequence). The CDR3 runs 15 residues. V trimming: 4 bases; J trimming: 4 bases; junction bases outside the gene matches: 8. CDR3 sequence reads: CASSSKRGGADTQYF. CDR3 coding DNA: TGTGCCAGTAGTAGTAAGCGGGGTGGAGCAGATACGCAGTATTTT.

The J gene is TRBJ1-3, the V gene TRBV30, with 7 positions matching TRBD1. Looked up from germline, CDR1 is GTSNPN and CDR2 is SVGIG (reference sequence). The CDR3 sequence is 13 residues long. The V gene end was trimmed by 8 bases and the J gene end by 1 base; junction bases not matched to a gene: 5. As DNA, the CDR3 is TGTGCCGGGGCAGGGGGGTCTGGAAACACCATATATTTT. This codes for CAGAGGSGNTIYF.

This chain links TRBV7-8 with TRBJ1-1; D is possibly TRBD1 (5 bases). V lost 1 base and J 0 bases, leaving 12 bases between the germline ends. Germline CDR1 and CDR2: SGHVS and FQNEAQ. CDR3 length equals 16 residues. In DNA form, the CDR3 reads TGTGCCAGCAGCTTAGTCCGCGGGACGTTGAACACTGAAGCTTTCTTT. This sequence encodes CASSLVRGTLNTEAFF.